This paragraph reports one T cell receptor beta chain. TCRdb processed the 5' RACE reads anew with MiXCR; each CDR3 protein has one entry. The sample contains approximately 62,000 distinct CDR3 sequences, roughly 12% of which appear only once. This entry is derived from a study of early T cells in non-severe SARS-CoV-2 infection. Sequenced sample: whole blood. This TCR was recovered from an adult who was a healthcare worker with PCR-confirmed SARS-CoV-2 infection or an uninfected control (not recorded which).

This CDR3 is CASSHPDITSYNEQFF. The DNA for the CDR3 is TGTGCCAGCAGCCATCCTGACATAACCTCCTACAATGAGCAGTTCTTC. V and J are TRBV3-1 and TRBJ2-1; D unresolved. V lost 3 bases and J 0 bases, leaving 12 bases between the germline ends. CDR1 and CDR2 (germline): LGHDT, YNNKEL (reference sequence). The CDR3 length is 16 residues.